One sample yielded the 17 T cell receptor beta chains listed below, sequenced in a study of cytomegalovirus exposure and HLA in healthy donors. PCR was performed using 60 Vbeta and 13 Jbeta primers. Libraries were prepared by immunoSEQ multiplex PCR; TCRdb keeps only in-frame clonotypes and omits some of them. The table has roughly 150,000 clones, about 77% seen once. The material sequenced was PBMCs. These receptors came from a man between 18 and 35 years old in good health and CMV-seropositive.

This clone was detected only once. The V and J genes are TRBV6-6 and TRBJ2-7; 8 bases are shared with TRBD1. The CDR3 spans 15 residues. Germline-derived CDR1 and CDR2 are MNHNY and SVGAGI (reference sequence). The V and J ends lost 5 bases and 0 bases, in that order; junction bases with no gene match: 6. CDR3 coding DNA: TGTGCCAGCAGTACCCGACAGGGGTCCTCCTACGAGCAGTACTTC. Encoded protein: CASSTRQGSSYEQYF.

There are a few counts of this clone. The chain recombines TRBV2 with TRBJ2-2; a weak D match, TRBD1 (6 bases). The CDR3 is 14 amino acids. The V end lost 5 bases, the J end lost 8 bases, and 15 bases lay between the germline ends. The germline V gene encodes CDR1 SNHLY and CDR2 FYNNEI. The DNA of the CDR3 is TGTGCCAGCAGTTTCCAACAGGGTAGAGGGGAGCTGTTTTTT. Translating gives CASSFQQGRGELFF.

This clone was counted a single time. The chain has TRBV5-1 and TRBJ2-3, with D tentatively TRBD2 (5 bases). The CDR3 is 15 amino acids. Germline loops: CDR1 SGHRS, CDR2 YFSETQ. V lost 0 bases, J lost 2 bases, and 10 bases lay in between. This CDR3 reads CASSLETIDTDTQYF. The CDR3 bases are TGCGCCAGCAGCTTGGAGACTATCGACACAGATACGCAGTATTTT.

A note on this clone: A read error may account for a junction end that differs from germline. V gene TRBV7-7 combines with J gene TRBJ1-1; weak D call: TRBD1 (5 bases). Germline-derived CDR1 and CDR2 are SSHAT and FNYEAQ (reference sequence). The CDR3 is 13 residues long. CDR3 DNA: TGTGCTAGCAGCCACTCCCAGGGAACTGAAGCTTTCTTT. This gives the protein CASSHSQGTEAFF.

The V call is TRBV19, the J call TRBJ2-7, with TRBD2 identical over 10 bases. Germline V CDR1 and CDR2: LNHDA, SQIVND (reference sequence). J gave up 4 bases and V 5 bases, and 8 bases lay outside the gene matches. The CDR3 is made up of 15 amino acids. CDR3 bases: TGTGCCAGTAGTTCCAAAGCGGGAGGGGTTTACGAGCAGTACTTC. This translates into CASSSKAGGVYEQYF. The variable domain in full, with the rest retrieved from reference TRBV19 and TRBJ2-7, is DGGITQSPKYLFRKEGQNVTLSCEQNLNHDAMYWYRQDPGQGLRLIYYSQIVNDFQKGDIAEGYSVSREKKESFPLTVTSAQKNPTAFYLCASSSKAGGVYEQYFGPGTRLTVT.

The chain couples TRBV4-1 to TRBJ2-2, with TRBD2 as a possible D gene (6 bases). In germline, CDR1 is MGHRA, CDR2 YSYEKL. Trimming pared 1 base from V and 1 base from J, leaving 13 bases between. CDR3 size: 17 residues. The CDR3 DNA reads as TGCGCCAGCAGCCAAGGACTAGTGGGCCTGAACACCGGGGAGCTGTTTTTT. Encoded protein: CASSQGLVGLNTGELFF.

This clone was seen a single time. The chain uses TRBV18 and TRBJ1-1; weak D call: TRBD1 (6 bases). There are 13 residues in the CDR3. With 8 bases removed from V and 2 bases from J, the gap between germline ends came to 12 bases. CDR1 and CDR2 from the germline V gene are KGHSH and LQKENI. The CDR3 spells CASAGQYNTEAFF. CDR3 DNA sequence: TGTGCCAGCGCAGGACAGTACAACACTGAAGCTTTCTTT.

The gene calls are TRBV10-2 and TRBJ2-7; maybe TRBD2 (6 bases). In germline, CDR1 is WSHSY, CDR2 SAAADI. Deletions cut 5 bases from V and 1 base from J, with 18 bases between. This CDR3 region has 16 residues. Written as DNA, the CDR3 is TGCGCCAGCAGTCTTGAGGTGGGACTGAGATCCTACGAGCAGTACTTC. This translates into CASSLEVGLRSYEQYF.

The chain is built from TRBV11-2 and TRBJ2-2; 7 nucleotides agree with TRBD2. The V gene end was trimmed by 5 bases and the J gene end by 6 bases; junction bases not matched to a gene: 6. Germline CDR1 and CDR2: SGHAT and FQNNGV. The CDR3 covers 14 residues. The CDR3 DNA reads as TGTGCCAGCAGCAATAGTGGGGGGGCCGGGGAGCTGTTTTTT. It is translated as CASSNSGGAGELFF.

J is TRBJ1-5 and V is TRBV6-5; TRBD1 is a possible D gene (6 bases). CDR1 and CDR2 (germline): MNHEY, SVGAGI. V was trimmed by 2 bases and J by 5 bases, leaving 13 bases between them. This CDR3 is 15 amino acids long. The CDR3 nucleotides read TGTGCCAGCAGTTACCCGACAGGACGGGATCAGCCCCAGCATTTT. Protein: CASSYPTGRDQPQHF.

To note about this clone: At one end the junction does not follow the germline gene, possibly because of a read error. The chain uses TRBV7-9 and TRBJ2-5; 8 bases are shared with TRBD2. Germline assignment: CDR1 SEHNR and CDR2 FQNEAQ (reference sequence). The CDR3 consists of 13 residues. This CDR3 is CASSFGTSGGDNF. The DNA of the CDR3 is TGTGCCAGCAGCTTTGGGACTAGTGGGGGGGATAACTTC.

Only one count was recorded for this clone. The CDR3 nucleotides read TGTGCCACCAGCAGAGATCATACGAGCTCCTACGAGCAGTACTTC. It translates to CATSRDHTSSYEQYF. The chain employs TRBV15 and TRBJ2-7; no clear D gene. The CDR3 totals 15 residues. Germline V CDR1 and CDR2: LNHNV, YYDKDF (reference sequence). Deletions cut 0 bases from V and 0 bases from J, with 9 bases between.

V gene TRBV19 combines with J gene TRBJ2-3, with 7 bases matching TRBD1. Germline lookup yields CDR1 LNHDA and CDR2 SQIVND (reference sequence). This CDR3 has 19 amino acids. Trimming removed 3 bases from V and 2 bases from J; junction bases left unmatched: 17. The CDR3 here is CASSIKGTQGRGPTDTQYF. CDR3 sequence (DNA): TGTGCCAGTAGTATCAAAGGTACACAGGGAAGGGGGCCCACAGATACGCAGTATTTT.

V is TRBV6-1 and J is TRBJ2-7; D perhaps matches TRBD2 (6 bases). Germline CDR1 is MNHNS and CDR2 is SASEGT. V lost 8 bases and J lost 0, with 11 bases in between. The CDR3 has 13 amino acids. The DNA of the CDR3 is TGTGCCAGCGACTGGGGGGACTCCTACGAGCAGTACTTC. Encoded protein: CASDWGDSYEQYF.

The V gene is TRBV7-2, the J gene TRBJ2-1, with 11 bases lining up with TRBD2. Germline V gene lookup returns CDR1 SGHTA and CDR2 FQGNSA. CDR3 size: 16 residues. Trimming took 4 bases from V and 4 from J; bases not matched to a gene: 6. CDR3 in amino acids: CASSSRTSGLYNEQFF. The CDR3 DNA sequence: TGTGCCAGCAGCTCCCGGACTAGCGGGTTGTACAATGAGCAGTTCTTC.

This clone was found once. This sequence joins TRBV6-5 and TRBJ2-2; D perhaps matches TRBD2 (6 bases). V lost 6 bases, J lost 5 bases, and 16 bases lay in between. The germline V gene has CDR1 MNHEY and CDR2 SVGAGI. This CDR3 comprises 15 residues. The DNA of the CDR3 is TGTGCCAGCAGACCCCCGATTGGGGGGACCGGGGAGCTGTTTTTT. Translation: CASRPPIGGTGELFF.

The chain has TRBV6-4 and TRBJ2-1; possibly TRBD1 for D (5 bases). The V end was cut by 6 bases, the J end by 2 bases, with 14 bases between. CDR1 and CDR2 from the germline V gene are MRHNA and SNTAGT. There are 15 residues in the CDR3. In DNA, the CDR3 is TGTGCCAGCAGCCCAACAGGCGCAACCTACAATGAGCAGTTCTTC. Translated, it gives CASSPTGATYNEQFF.